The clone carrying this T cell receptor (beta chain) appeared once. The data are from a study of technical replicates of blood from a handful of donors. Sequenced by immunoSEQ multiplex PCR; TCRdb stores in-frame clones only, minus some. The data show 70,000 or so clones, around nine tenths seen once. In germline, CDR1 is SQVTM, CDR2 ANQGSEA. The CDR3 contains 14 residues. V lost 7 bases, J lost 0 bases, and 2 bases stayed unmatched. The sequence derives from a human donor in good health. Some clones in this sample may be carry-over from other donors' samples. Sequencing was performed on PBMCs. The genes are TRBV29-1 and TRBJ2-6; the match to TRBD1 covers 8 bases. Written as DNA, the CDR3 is TGCAGCGCCCAGGGGGCCTCTGGGGCCAACGTCCTGACTTTC. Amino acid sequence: CSAQGASGANVLTF. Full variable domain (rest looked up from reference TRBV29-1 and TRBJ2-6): SAVISQKPSRDICQRGTSLTIQCQVDSQVTMMFWYRQQPGQSLTLIATANQGSEATYESGFVIDKFPISRPNLTFSTLTVSNMSPEDSSIYLCSAQGASGANVLTFGAGSRLTVL.